The 5 T cell receptor beta chains presented below share a single source sample, sequenced in a study of T cell changes during pregnancy in multiple sclerosis. Sequenced by immunoSEQ multiplex PCR; TCRdb stores in-frame clones only, minus some. The sample contains some 77,000 clones, 90% to 95% of which appear only once. The sequencing here drew on peripheral blood, taken in the second trimester of pregnancy. These receptors were taken from a female donor in good health, enrolled as a control in a pregnancy study.

The chain employs TRBV28 and TRBJ1-5; tentative D call: TRBD1 (5 bases). The germline V and J ends were trimmed by 3 bases and 6 bases, with 12 bases remaining between them. Per germline, CDR1 MDHEN and CDR2 SYDVKM. The CDR3 loop spans 14 amino acids. The CDR3 bases are TGTGCCAGCAGTTTCGGGGGTACTAGTCAGCCCCAGCATTTT. Protein product: CASSFGGTSQPQHF.

The rearrangement uses TRBV16 and TRBJ2-7; D is unresolved. Germline CDR1 is KGHSY and CDR2 is FQNENV. The CDR3 consists of 12 residues. Trimming removed 8 bases at V and 4 bases at J, with 12 bases between. As DNA, the CDR3 is TGTGCCAGCGGTACTACCTTTTACGAGCAGTACTTC. The encoded protein is CASGTTFYEQYF.

The chain employs TRBV6-5 and TRBJ2-7; D may be TRBD1 (6 bases). This CDR3 has 12 amino acids. V was trimmed by 7 bases and J by 6 bases, leaving 13 bases between them. Germline lookup yields CDR1 MNHEY and CDR2 SVGAGI. CDR3 sequence (DNA): TGTGCCAGCACCCGGGACACCAGCGAGCAGTACTTC. As protein: CASTRDTSEQYF.

The J gene is TRBJ2-3, the V gene TRBV5-1; TRBD1 matches 7 bases. The junction had 3 bases not matched to a gene; V was cut back by 1 base and J by 1 base. From germline, CDR1 is SGHRS and CDR2 YFSETQ. The CDR3 is 15 residues long. The CDR3 here is CASSLYGQGTDTQYF. The CDR3, as DNA: TGCGCCAGCAGCTTGTACGGACAGGGCACAGATACGCAGTATTTT.

The V gene is TRBV28, the J gene TRBJ1-1, with D unresolved. Trimming stripped 7 bases from V and 0 bases from J, with 18 bases between. From germline, CDR1 is MDHEN and CDR2 SYDVKM. The CDR3 is 16 amino acids. In nucleotides, the CDR3 is TGTGCCAGCACCCTAGGAGATTACCGTTTGAACACTGAAGCTTTCTTT. This gives the protein CASTLGDYRLNTEAFF. Together with reference TRBV28 and TRBJ1-1, the CDR3 gives the full variable domain: DVKVTQSSRYLVKRTGEKVFLECVQDMDHENMFWYRQDPGLGLRLIYFSYDVKMKEKGDIPEGYSVSREKKERFSLILESASTNQTSMYLCASTLGDYRLNTEAFFGQGTRLTVV.